The rows below give T cell receptor beta chains drawn from one sample of a study of human T cells and chemical hapten exposure. From the RACE reads, TCRdb called clonotypes with MiXCR, one entry per CDR3 protein. The sample has approximately 120,000 distinct CDR3 sequences, 9% to 9.5% seen once. The material was whole blood, obtained in connection with sensitization to the hapten diphenylcyclopropenone (DPC). The receptors were gathered from a woman in her 40s with alopecia areata. Some clones in this sample may be carry-over from other donors' samples. Both conserved end residues are part of each CDR3. The D gene is left open where the match is weak. Where a row states a size, it is once, few, many or the class of an expanded clone; other rows omit it.

TRBV11-2	TRBJ1-5	few	NA	CASSSTVGNQPQHF	TGTGCCAGCAGCTCGACCGTTGGCAATCAGCCCCAGCATTTT
TRBV6-5	TRBJ1-1	NA	NA	CATTVVSGTTEAFF	TGTGCCACTACCGTCGTATCAGGGACCACTGAAGCTTTCTTT
TRBV10-3	TRBJ2-1	NA	NA	CAISGPGTSYNEQFF	TGTGCCATCAGTGGCCCGGGTACCTCCTACAATGAGCAGTTCTTC
TRBV6-5	TRBJ2-1	many	TRBD2	CASSRGGPSSYNEQFF	TGTGCCAGCAGCCGCGGGGGGCCAAGCTCCTACAATGAGCAGTTCTTC
TRBV4-2	TRBJ2-7	NA	TRBD1	CASSQAQGAYDEQYF	TGTGCCAGCAGCCAAGCCCAGGGGGCGTACGACGAGCAGTACTTC
TRBV18	TRBJ2-2	many	NA	CASSPGQIDTGELFF	TGTGCCAGCTCACCAGGACAGATAGACACCGGGGAGCTGTTTTTT
TRBV6-2/TRBV6-3	TRBJ2-2	NA	NA	CASSADRSPNTGELFF	TGTGCCAGCAGTGCCGACAGGTCCCCGAACACCGGGGAGCTGTTTTTT
TRBV28	TRBJ2-4	NA	NA	CASSLIGGAPAKNIQYF	TGTGCCAGCAGTTTAATAGGGGGGGCGCCGGCCAAAAACATTCAGTACTTC
TRBV4-1	TRBJ1-2	many	NA	CASSPDASNYGYTF	TGCGCCAGCAGCCCCGATGCCTCTAACTATGGCTACACCTTC
TRBV29-1	TRBJ2-2	many	TRBD1	CSARTGSNTGELFF	TGCAGCGCCAGGACAGGGTCAAACACCGGGGAGCTGTTTTTT
TRBV27	TRBJ2-4	many	NA	CASRTGKNIQYF	TGTGCCAGCAGGACTGGTAAAAACATTCAGTACTTC
TRBV10-3	TRBJ1-5	few	NA	CAISESRLGGNQPQHF	TGTGCCATCAGTGAGTCGCGATTGGGGGGCAATCAGCCCCAGCATTTT
TRBV4-1	TRBJ2-3	few	NA	CASSPGPGSDTQYF	TGCGCCAGCAGCCCTGGACCTGGTTCAGATACGCAGTATTTT
TRBV2	TRBJ1-2	many	TRBD1	CATPGEGGAGYTF	TGTGCCACCCCCGGAGAAGGGGGCGCGGGCTACACCTTC
TRBV28	TRBJ2-5	NA	NA	CASSPRDTQETQYF	TGTGCCAGCAGTCCCCGGGACACGCAAGAGACCCAGTACTTC
TRBV7-3	TRBJ1-2	many	NA	CASSFSPGEGYTF	TGTGCCAGCAGCTTTTCCCCAGGAGAGGGCTACACCTTC
TRBV20-1	TRBJ1-6	few	NA	CSARNSFNSPLHF	TGCAGTGCTAGAAACAGCTTTAATTCACCCCTCCACTTT
TRBV12-3/TRBV12-4	TRBJ2-3	many	NA	CASNPTGGSADTQYF	TGTGCCAGCAACCCGACTGGGGGGTCGGCAGATACGCAGTATTTT
TRBV20-1	TRBJ2-7	NA	TRBD2	CSARDLAGINEQYF	TGCAGTGCTAGAGATTTAGCGGGGATCAACGAGCAGTACTTC
TRBV20-1	TRBJ2-5	few	NA	CSARLSGPETQYF	TGCAGTGCTAGACTTTCAGGGCCGGAGACCCAGTACTTC
TRBV14	TRBJ1-4	NA	NA	CASNRMGFEKLFF	TGTGCCAGCAACCGAATGGGGTTTGAAAAACTGTTTTTT
TRBV7-8	TRBJ2-2	many	NA	CASSLVSHPGRTNTGELFF	TGTGCCAGCAGCTTGGTGTCCCACCCGGGCCGGACCAACACCGGGGAGCTGTTTTTT
TRBV7-2	TRBJ1-3	NA	TRBD1	CASSSTGFSGNTIYF	TGTGCCAGCAGCTCGACAGGGTTCTCTGGAAACACCATATATTTT
TRBV6-2/TRBV6-3	TRBJ1-1	NA	NA	CASSYGPFGTEAFF	TGTGCCAGCAGTTACGGACCCTTTGGCACTGAAGCTTTCTTT
TRBV6-1	TRBJ1-1	few	NA	CASSEAWVNTEAFF	TGTGCCAGCAGTGAGGCTTGGGTGAACACTGAAGCTTTCTTT
TRBV28	TRBJ2-3	few	NA	CASSSPGTYFIDTQYF	TGTGCCAGCAGTTCCCCCGGGACCTATTTTATCGATACGCAGTATTTT
TRBV7-8	TRBJ2-3	many	TRBD2	CASSPRWGGGGDTQYF	TGTGCCAGCAGCCCCCGGTGGGGGGGTGGGGGAGATACGCAGTATTTT
TRBV6-2/TRBV6-3	TRBJ2-3	many	TRBD1	CASSRTGTYTDTQYF	TGTGCCAGCAGTCGGACAGGGACGTACACAGATACGCAGTATTTT